A selection of T cell receptor beta chains follows, all from one sample in a study of blood T cell repertoires in COVID-19. Profiled with immunoSEQ multiplex PCR; TCRdb holds only in-frame clones, not every one. The repertoire holds fewer than 350,000 clones, with about 91% as singletons. The sample consisted of PBMCs or T cells enriched from blood (not recorded which). The receptor set was obtained from a woman in her forties who had recovered from COVID-19. The CDR3 runs from the conserved cysteine through the conserved F or W. A D gene is named only where the DNA matches it firmly. Not all rows give a size; the values are once, few, many and, for expanded clones, a class.

j_gene	d_gene	abundance	v_gene	CDR3nt	CDR3aa
TRBJ1-4	NA	NA	TRBV7-8	TGTGCCAGCAGCTTAAGGGAGACTAATGAAAAACTGTTTTTT	CASSLRETNEKLFF
TRBJ2-7	NA	NA	TRBV3-1/TRBV3-2	TGTGCCAGCAGCCTTTCGGACTTTTCCTACGAGCAGTACTTC	CASSLSDFSYEQYF
TRBJ1-2	TRBD1	NA	TRBV7-9	TGTGCCAGCAGCTTAGAGGACAGGGGCGTAGGCTACACCTTC	CASSLEDRGVGYTF
TRBJ2-1	NA	NA	TRBV4-3	TGCGCCAGCAGCCAGGGGCAGTTATACAATGAGCAGTTCTTC	CASSQGQLYNEQFF
TRBJ1-4	NA	NA	TRBV7-9	TGTGCCAGCAGCTTAGATCAGGGTTGGGAAAAACTGTTTTTT	CASSLDQGWEKLFF
TRBJ2-5	NA	NA	TRBV12-3/TRBV12-4	TGTGCCAGCAGCCCCGTGACTTCGGAGACCCAGTACTTC	CASSPVTSETQYF
TRBJ2-7	TRBD2	once	TRBV9	TGTGCCAGCAGCGCAGGACTAGCGGGAGGCAACGAGCAGTACTTC	CASSAGLAGGNEQYF
TRBJ2-2	TRBD2	NA	TRBV3-1/TRBV3-2	TGTGCCAGCAGCCAAGGAGTAGCGGGGGGCTCTACGTTCGCGAACACCGGGGAGCTGTTTTTT	CASSQGVAGGSTFANTGELFF
TRBJ1-5	NA	NA	TRBV7-8	TGTGCCAGCAGCTTAGCGCTCGGGGATGAGCCCCAGCATTTT	CASSLALGDEPQHF
TRBJ1-4	TRBD1	NA	TRBV4-1	TGCGCCAGCAGCCCTGGGGACAGGGGGCTGTCTAATGAAAAACTGTTTTTT	CASSPGDRGLSNEKLFF
TRBJ1-1	NA	once	TRBV6-5	TGTGCCAGCAGTTACGACAGTAGGACTGAAGCTTTCTTT	CASSYDSRTEAFF
TRBJ2-5	TRBD2	few	TRBV4-1	TGCGCCAGCAGCCTACGGACTAGCGGGAGGGAAGAGACCCAGTACTTC	CASSLRTSGREETQYF
TRBJ2-5	TRBD1	once	TRBV6-5	TGTGCCAGCAGTTCGGGACAGACGTACCAAGAGACCCAGTACTTC	CASSSGQTYQETQYF
TRBJ2-5	NA	once	TRBV28	TGTGCCAGCAGTTTAAGTGGCAGGGGTAGGAGAGAGACCCAGTACTTC	CASSLSGRGRRETQYF
TRBJ2-1	NA	NA	TRBV24-1	TGTGCCACCAGTACCCGGGGTAGTACCTACAATGAGCAGTTCTTC	CATSTRGSTYNEQFF
TRBJ2-2	NA	NA	TRBV7-9	TGTGCCAGCAGCCCCCTCGGGACAGCGGGCACCGGGGAGCTGTTTTTT	CASSPLGTAGTGELFF
TRBJ1-5	TRBD1	NA	TRBV4-1	TGCGCCAGCAGCCAAGATCCGGGACAGGAGTATCAGCCCCAGCATTTT	CASSQDPGQEYQPQHF
TRBJ2-7	NA	NA	TRBV19	TGTGCCAGTCGCGGGAGACAGGCTGTCGAGCAGTACTTC	CASRGRQAVEQYF
TRBJ1-6	NA	NA	TRBV5-6	TGTGCCAGCAGCTTAGGAGACTATAATTCACCCCTCCACTTT	CASSLGDYNSPLHF
TRBJ2-5	TRBD1	NA	TRBV7-9	TGTGCCAGCAGCTGGGGGGACAGGACCCAAGAGACCCAGTACTTC	CASSWGDRTQETQYF
TRBJ2-6	NA	NA	TRBV2	TGTGCCGGAATTGTAGGACAACTCTCTGGGGCCAACGTCCTGACTTTC	CAGIVGQLSGANVLTF
TRBJ1-1	NA	few	TRBV7-8	TGTGCCAGCAGCTTAGTGTCAGGGAACACTGAAGCTTTCTTT	CASSLVSGNTEAFF
TRBJ2-2	TRBD2	once	TRBV6-5	TGTGCAAGCAGGGAGGGATGGACCGGGGAGCTGTTTTTT	CASREGWTGELFF
TRBJ1-5	NA	once	TRBV18	TGTGCCAGCTCACCAAACGGGGTGGATCAGCCCCAGCATTTT	CASSPNGVDQPQHF
TRBJ2-1	TRBD1	NA	TRBV5-6	TGTGCCAGCAGCCTAGGGACAGGGGTCCCCCTCTACAATGAGCAGTTCTTC	CASSLGTGVPLYNEQFF
TRBJ2-5	TRBD2	NA	TRBV2	TGTGCCAGCAGAGCAGCGGGATTATCAGAGACCCAGTACTTC	CASRAAGLSETQYF
TRBJ2-7	NA	NA	TRBV10-3	TGTGCCATCAGTGGGACAAACTACGAGCAGTACTTC	CAISGTNYEQYF
TRBJ2-7	TRBD1	few	TRBV19	TGTGCCAGTAGTATTCGAGGGACAGGGAACTACGAGCAGTACTTC	CASSIRGTGNYEQYF
TRBJ1-3	NA	NA	TRBV21-1	TGTGCCAGCAGCAAAGCGAGGGCCGGCGTCTCTGGAAACACCATATATTTT	CASSKARAGVSGNTIYF
TRBJ2-1	TRBD2	NA	TRBV4-1	TGCGCCAGCAGCCAGATGGGACTAGCGTACAATGAGCAGTTCTTC	CASSQMGLAYNEQFF
TRBJ1-1	TRBD1	NA	TRBV5-4	TGTGCCAGCAGAACGGGACAGGGGAACACTGAAGCTTTCTTT	CASRTGQGNTEAFF
TRBJ2-1	TRBD2	NA	TRBV30	TGTGCCTGGAGTGTACGAGCGGGGAACAATGAGCAGTTCTTC	CAWSVRAGNNEQFF
TRBJ2-3	TRBD2	NA	TRBV5-4	TGTGCCAGCAGCTACATAGCGGGGGCAGATACGCAGTATTTT	CASSYIAGADTQYF
TRBJ2-7	TRBD1	NA	TRBV7-2	TGTGCCAGCAGCCCCACGGGACAGAGCTCCTACGAGCAGTACTTC	CASSPTGQSSYEQYF
TRBJ2-7	TRBD2	NA	TRBV5-1	TGCGCCAGCAGCTTGGAGGGACTAGCGGGAGGGCCTGGGGAGCAGTACTTC	CASSLEGLAGGPGEQYF
TRBJ2-7	NA	NA	TRBV2	TGTGCCAGCAGAGTGTCAGGAGGCGGTTTGCCCTACGAGCAGTACTTC	CASRVSGGGLPYEQYF